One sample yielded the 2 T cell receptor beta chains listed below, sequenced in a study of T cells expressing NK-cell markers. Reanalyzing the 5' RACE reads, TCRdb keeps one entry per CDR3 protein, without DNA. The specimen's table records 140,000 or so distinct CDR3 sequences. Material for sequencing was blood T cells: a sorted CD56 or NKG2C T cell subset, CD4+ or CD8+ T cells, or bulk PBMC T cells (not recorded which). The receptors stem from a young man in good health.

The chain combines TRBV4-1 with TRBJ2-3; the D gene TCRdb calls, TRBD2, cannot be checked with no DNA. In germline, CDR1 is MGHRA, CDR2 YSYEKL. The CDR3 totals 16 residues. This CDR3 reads CASSGGLAELTDTQYF.

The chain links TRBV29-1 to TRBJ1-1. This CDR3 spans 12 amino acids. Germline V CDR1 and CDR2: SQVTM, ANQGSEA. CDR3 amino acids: CSGRTEYTEAFF.